This T cell receptor (beta chain) was captured by sequencing in a study of T cell repertoires in aging, cancer and after chemotherapy. Study summary: Healthy donor repertoires were recorded over several months to years and showed clear clonal overlap.

CDR3 length: 15 residues. From germline, CDR1 is SGHTA and CDR2 FQGNSA. Between the trimmed V and J ends, which lost 5 bases and 9 bases, there was a span of 20 bases. Multiplex touch-down PCR with TRB-A/B primers amplified rearranged V-D-J TRB sequences. TCRdb called the multiplex PCR reads again in MiXCR, with one record for every CDR3 protein. The sample holds roughly 6,000 distinct CDR3 sequences, 25% to 30% seen once. TCR beta rearrangements were amplified from peripheral blood genomic DNA. Study conclusions and caveats: In cancer patients, declining TCR diversity with age involved lost richness and lost evenness. Compared with age-matched healthy donors, untreated hematological or solid cancer patients showed higher blood TCR clonality.

Notes on this clonotype: Its specificity is not known.

The specimen was blood. The genes are TRBV7-2 and TRBJ2-1, with D unresolved. The clonotype originates from a human donor in good health. The CDR3 DNA sequence: TGTGCCAGCAGCGTCTCCCGGGCCCACGACGGTGAGCAGTTCTTC. As protein: CASSVSRAHDGEQFF.